The entry below gives a single T cell receptor (beta chain) sequence along with its context. Its antigen is undetermined. The data derive from a study of OX40 agonist ivuxolimab in advanced cancers. The V gene lost 1 base and the J gene lost 4 bases, with 12 bases spanning the gap. The CDR3 is 15 residues long. The V gene's germline CDR1 is SGHVS and CDR2 FNYEAQ. With baseline, cycle 4 day 1, and cycle 7 day 1 as timepoints, blood was sampled. Findings and limits, study-wide: CD4+ T cells averaged fewer expanded clones than CD8+ T cells.

Using immunoSEQ multiplex PCR, the repertoire was profiled, and TCRdb retains in-frame clones only, with some absent. Altogether 7,000 or so clones are present, 74% being singletons, with the ten largest covering 25%. Material: CD4+ or CD8+ T cells sorted from blood, obtained in a trial of the OX40 agonist ivuxolimab. This chain uses TRBV7-6 with TRBJ2-3; D might be TRBD1 or TRBD2, each matching 5 bases. The clonotype was recovered from an adult with an advanced solid tumor such as melanoma, head and neck, liver or kidney cancer. CDR3 bases: TGTGCCAGCAGCTTAGTTGGGGGACGGCCAGATACGCAGTATTTT. Amino acid sequence: CASSLVGGRPDTQYF.